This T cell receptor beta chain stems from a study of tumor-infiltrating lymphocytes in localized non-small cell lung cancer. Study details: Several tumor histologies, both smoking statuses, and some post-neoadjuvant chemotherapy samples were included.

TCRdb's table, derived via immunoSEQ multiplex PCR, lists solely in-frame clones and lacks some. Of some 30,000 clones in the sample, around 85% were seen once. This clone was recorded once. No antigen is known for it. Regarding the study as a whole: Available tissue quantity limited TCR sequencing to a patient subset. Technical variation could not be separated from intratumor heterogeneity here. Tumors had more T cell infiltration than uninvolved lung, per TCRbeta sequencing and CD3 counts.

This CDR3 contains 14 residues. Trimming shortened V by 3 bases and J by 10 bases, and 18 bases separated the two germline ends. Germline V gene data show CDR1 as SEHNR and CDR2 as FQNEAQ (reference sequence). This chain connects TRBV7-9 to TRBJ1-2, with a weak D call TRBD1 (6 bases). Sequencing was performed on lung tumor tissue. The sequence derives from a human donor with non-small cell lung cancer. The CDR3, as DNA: TGTGCCAGCAGCTTGGGGGGCGCAGAACTCCCCTACACCTTC. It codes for CASSLGGAELPYTF.